This TCR beta chain was sequenced during a study of cytomegalovirus exposure and HLA in healthy donors. Study overall: There were roughly 80 million unique TCRs (from HLA-typed donors) in an early data release. Regarding the study as a whole: Researchers counted 180 or so TCR beta chains as cytomegalovirus-associated. Sequencing depth across donors, presence/absence analyses assumed, was roughly uniform. Across HLA loci, a later analysis found differing TCR association rates, with DRB1 most and HLA-C fewest.

About this clone itself: Its antigen is not identified.

The CDR3 spans 12 residues. CDR1 is MDHEN and CDR2 is SYDVKM in the germline V gene. V shed 2 bases and J shed 10 bases, with 11 bases lying between them. It was with 60 Vbeta and 13 Jbeta primers that the PCR ran. TCRdb's table, derived via immunoSEQ multiplex PCR, lists solely in-frame clones and lacks some. The profile shows 150,000 or so clones, about 64% of them singletons. The genes are TRBV28 and TRBJ1-2; D unclear. The origin of this receptor is a woman between 25 and 40 years old in good health and CMV-seropositive. The sequencing sample was made of PBMCs. The CDR3 protein is CASSLVDSPYTF. The CDR3 DNA is TGTGCCAGCAGTTTAGTAGACTCCCCCTACACCTTC.